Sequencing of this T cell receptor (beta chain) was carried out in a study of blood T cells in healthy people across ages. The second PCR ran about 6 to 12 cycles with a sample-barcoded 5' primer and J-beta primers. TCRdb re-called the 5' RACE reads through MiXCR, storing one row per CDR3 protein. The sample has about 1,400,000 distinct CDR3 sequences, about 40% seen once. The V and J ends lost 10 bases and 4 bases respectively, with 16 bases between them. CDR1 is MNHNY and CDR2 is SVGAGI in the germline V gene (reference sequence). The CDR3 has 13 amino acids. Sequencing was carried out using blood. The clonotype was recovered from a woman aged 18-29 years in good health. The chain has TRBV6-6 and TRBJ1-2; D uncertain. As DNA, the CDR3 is TGTGCCACATCCCCGACGGGGAGCTATGGCTACACCTTC. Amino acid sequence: CATSPTGSYGYTF.